The 16 T cell receptor beta chains in this list originate from one sample, sequenced in a study of cytomegalovirus exposure and HLA in healthy donors. The PCR contained 60 Vbeta and 13 Jbeta primers. Some clones are missing from TCRdb's copy, which holds only in-frame ones; the method was immunoSEQ multiplex PCR. This repertoire includes 100,000 to 150,000 clones. Sample: PBMCs. The source is a man aged 40-50 years in good health and CMV-seronegative.

The chain uses TRBV9 and TRBJ2-3; no definite D call. Germline assignment: CDR1 SGDLS and CDR2 YYNGEE. Trimming took off 2 bases at V and 5 bases at J, with 9 bases between the two ends. CDR3 length equals 13 residues. The CDR3 spells CASSVRLRDTQYF. CDR3 DNA: TGTGCCAGCAGCGTTAGACTGCGAGATACGCAGTATTTT.

The chain has TRBV10-2 and TRBJ1-5; no firm D call. Germline CDR1 reads WSHSY; CDR2 reads SAAADI. The V end was cut by 3 bases, the J end by 5 bases, with 20 bases between. The CDR3 has 17 amino acids. CDR3 region: CASSDIQNSRGYQPQHF. The CDR3 DNA is TGCGCCAGCAGTGACATACAGAACTCCCGGGGTTATCAGCCCCAGCATTTT.

The rearrangement uses TRBV5-6 and TRBJ1-1, with D perhaps matching TRBD1 (5 bases). Trimming removed 2 bases from V and 6 bases from J, with 20 bases in between. This CDR3 is 16 amino acids long. Germline V gives CDR1 SGHDT, CDR2 YYEEEE. CDR3 nucleotides: TGTGCCAGCAGCTTATTAGGGGCGATAGTTTTTTCTGAAGCTTTCTTT. Translating it yields CASSLLGAIVFSEAFF.

Points on this clone: The conserved closing phenylalanine or tryptophan is absent in this CDR3, likely reflecting a read error. The chain employs TRBV5-4 and TRBJ1-3, with 9 bases matching TRBD1. The germline V gene encodes CDR1 SGHNT and CDR2 YYREEE (reference sequence). The CDR3 length is 15 residues. Trimming removed 4 bases from V and 6 bases from J; junction bases left unmatched: 8. The CDR3 nucleotides are TGTGCCAGCAGCGCGGGACGGGACAGGGTAAACACCATATATTCT. It encodes CASSAGRDRVNTIYS.

The J gene is TRBJ2-7, the V gene TRBV7-6; weak D call: TRBD1 (6 bases). The CDR3 length is 14 residues. Trimming removed 0 bases from V and 7 bases from J, with 13 bases in between. Germline V gives CDR1 SGHVS, CDR2 FNYEAQ. This CDR3 reads CASSLAQGSREQYF. The DNA of the CDR3 is TGTGCCAGCAGCTTAGCTCAGGGGTCGAGGGAGCAGTACTTC. Supplemented by reference TRBV7-6 and TRBJ2-7, the full variable domain reads GAGVSQSPRYKVTKRGQDVALRCDPISGHVSLYWYRQALGQGPEFLTYFNYEAQQDKSGLPNDRFSAERPEGSISTLTIQRTEQRDSAMYRCASSLAQGSREQYFGPGTRLTVT.

The chain joins TRBV5-1 to TRBJ1-2, with D hard to call. The V end was cut by 0 bases, the J end by 10 bases, with 10 bases between. This CDR3 region has 12 residues. CDR1 is SGHRS and CDR2 is YFSETQ in the germline V gene. The CDR3 spells CASSLDQVDYTF. The CDR3 DNA sequence: TGCGCCAGCAGCTTGGATCAGGTGGACTACACCTTC.

The chain employs TRBV19 and TRBJ1-5; D is undetermined. CDR3 size: 13 residues. The germline V and J ends were trimmed by 4 bases and 2 bases, with 6 bases remaining between them. The germline gives CDR1 LNHDA, CDR2 SQIVND (reference sequence). CDR3 loop: CASSTLGNQPQHF. CDR3 DNA: TGTGCCAGTAGTACCCTAGGCAATCAGCCCCAGCATTTT.

CDR3: CASSEVGQGGRELFF. As DNA, the CDR3 is TGTGCCAGCAGTGAAGTGGGACAGGGAGGGAGGGAGCTGTTTTTT. J is TRBJ2-2 and V is TRBV6-1, with 9 nucleotides matching TRBD1. CDR1 and CDR2 (germline): MNHNS, SASEGT. The trim removed 1 base at V and 9 bases at J, leaving 6 bases unmatched. The CDR3 contains 15 residues.

CDR3: CASSLKGFPNTEAFF. The DNA for the CDR3 is TGTGCCAGCAGCTTGAAGGGGTTCCCAAACACTGAAGCTTTCTTT. The chain is built from TRBV5-6 and TRBJ1-1; D might be TRBD1 (5 bases). Germline CDR1 and CDR2: SGHDT and YYEEEE. Trimming left V 1 base short and J 2 bases short, with 12 bases between. This CDR3 has 15 residues.

This chain connects TRBV4-1 to TRBJ2-7, with TRBD1 matching over 9 bases. V was pared by 5 bases and J by 6 bases, with 20 bases of the junction left unmatched. In germline, CDR1 is MGHRA, CDR2 YSYEKL. This CDR3 has 18 amino acids. This chain's CDR3 is CASSKWGPITGTGSEQYF. CDR3 nucleotides: TGCGCCAGCAGCAAATGGGGCCCAATCACGGGGACAGGGTCCGAGCAGTACTTC.

Note on this clone: At one of its ends the junction is not consistent with the germline gene, which may arise from a read error. This chain uses TRBV7-7 with TRBJ2-1, with TRBD2 identical over 11 bases. The germline gives CDR1 SSHAT, CDR2 FNYEAQ (reference sequence). The length of the CDR3 is 15 residues. The CDR3 reads CASSPGLAGFNEQFF. CDR3 nucleotides: TGTGCTAGCAGTCCCGGACTAGCGGGTTTTAATGAGCAGTTCTTC.

J is TRBJ1-1 and V is TRBV5-1; weak D call: TRBD1 (5 bases). Germline values: CDR1 SGHRS, CDR2 YFSETQ. This CDR3 is 13 amino acids long. Deletions cut 1 base from V and 3 bases from J, with 7 bases between. The CDR3 sequence: CASSLQGDTEAFF. The DNA for the CDR3 is TGCGCCAGCAGCTTGCAGGGTGACACTGAAGCTTTCTTT. The variable domain in full, completed from reference TRBV5-1 and TRBJ1-1, reads KAGVTQTPRYLIKTRGQQVTLSCSPISGHRSVSWYQQTPGQGLQFLFEYFSETQRNKGNFPGRFSGRQFSNSRSEMNVSTLELGDSALYLCASSLQGDTEAFFGQGTRLTVV.

The chain carries TRBV5-1 and TRBJ2-1; 9 positions agree with TRBD1. Trimming removed 1 base from V and 7 bases from J; junction bases left unmatched: 6. Germline lookup yields CDR1 SGHRS and CDR2 YFSETQ. There are 15 residues in the CDR3. This CDR3 reads CASSLTGTGRNEQFF. DNA of the CDR3: TGCGCCAGCAGCTTGACCGGGACAGGGAGGAATGAGCAGTTCTTC.

The chain uses TRBV28 and TRBJ2-7; 9 positions match TRBD2. Looked up from germline, CDR1 is MDHEN and CDR2 is SYDVKM. The CDR3 has 14 residues. The V segment lost 5 bases and the J segment 4 bases; nucleotides outside the gene matches: 6. The CDR3 DNA sequence: TGTGCCAGCAGTGTTCTAGCGGGGACGTACGAGCAGTACTTC. This encodes CASSVLAGTYEQYF.

The rearrangement joins TRBV11-3 to TRBJ2-7; TRBD1 is a possible D gene (6 bases). The CDR3 extends over 14 amino acids. Germline CDR1 is SGHNT and CDR2 is YENEEA. With 3 bases removed from V and 0 bases from J, the gap between germline ends came to 9 bases. The CDR3 nucleotides read TGTGCCAGCAGCTTCTACAGGGACTCCTACGAGCAGTACTTC. Protein product: CASSFYRDSYEQYF.

V and J are TRBV6-6 and TRBJ1-1, with TRBD1 as a possible D gene (5 bases). Per the germline V gene, CDR1 is MNHNY and CDR2 is SVGAGI (reference sequence). Trimming pared 5 bases from V and 4 bases from J, leaving 17 bases between. This CDR3 has 15 residues. CDR3 nucleotide sequence: TGTGCCAGCAGTAAACAGGTTGGAGGGGTCACTGAAGCTTTCTTT. Its protein is CASSKQVGGVTEAFF.